The rows below give T cell receptor beta chains drawn from one sample of a study of shared clonotypes between healthy human individuals. Generated by immunoSEQ multiplex PCR, the TCRdb table keeps only in-frame clones and is missing some. The sample contains roughly 2.2 million clones, around 92% of which appear only once. The specimen was naive CD4+ T cells from PBMCs. The receptors come from a young man in good health. Some clones in this sample may be carry-over from other donors' samples. CDR3s include the opening cysteine and the closing phenylalanine or tryptophan. D genes are given only for firm matches. The size of a clone is reported for some rows only, either as once, few or many, or as a class for expanded clones.

J gene: TRBJ1-2; D gene: NA; V gene: TRBV28; clone size: NA; CDR3 DNA: TGTGCCAGCAGAAGTGGACAGTTAAACTATGGCTACACCTTC; CDR3 protein: CASRSGQLNYGYTF
J gene: TRBJ2-5; D gene: TRBD2; V gene: TRBV5-1; clone size: NA; CDR3 DNA: TGCGCCAGCGGCCCAGCGGGAGGGATGGAGACCCAGTACTTC; CDR3 protein: CASGPAGGMETQYF
J gene: TRBJ2-5; D gene: NA; V gene: TRBV5-1; clone size: NA; CDR3 DNA: TGCGCCAGCAGCTTGGGCTCGAGTGGGGAGACCCAGTACTTC; CDR3 protein: CASSLGSSGETQYF
J gene: TRBJ2-7; D gene: NA; V gene: TRBV30; clone size: NA; CDR3 DNA: TGTGCCTGGACAGGGGGGGGCGAGCAGTACTTC; CDR3 protein: CAWTGGGEQYF
J gene: TRBJ1-4; D gene: NA; V gene: TRBV28; clone size: NA; CDR3 DNA: TGTGCCAGCAGCGGGGGGGGTGCCAATGAAAAACTGTTTTTT; CDR3 protein: CASSGGGANEKLFF
J gene: TRBJ2-5; D gene: NA; V gene: TRBV9; clone size: NA; CDR3 DNA: TGTGCCAGCAGCGCGACCGGGACGCCAGAAGAGACCCAGTACTTC; CDR3 protein: CASSATGTPEETQYF
J gene: TRBJ2-4; D gene: TRBD2; V gene: TRBV7-2; clone size: NA; CDR3 DNA: TGTGCCAGCAGCCCGGGCGGGGGGATCAAGGACATTCAGTACTTC; CDR3 protein: CASSPGGGIKDIQYF
J gene: TRBJ1-5; D gene: NA; V gene: TRBV6-6; clone size: NA; CDR3 DNA: TGTGCCAGCGGGGGGGGCAGGCATCAGCCCCAGCATTTT; CDR3 protein: CASGGGRHQPQHF
J gene: TRBJ2-1; D gene: TRBD2; V gene: TRBV9; clone size: NA; CDR3 DNA: TGTGCCAGCGCCAGACTAGCGGGAGTGGCCGATGAGCAGTTCTTC; CDR3 protein: CASARLAGVADEQFF
J gene: TRBJ1-2; D gene: TRBD1; V gene: TRBV29-1; clone size: NA; CDR3 DNA: TGCAGCGTTGTACTGGGACAGGGGATGAGTTACACCTTC; CDR3 protein: CSVVLGQGMSYTF
J gene: TRBJ2-7; D gene: NA; V gene: TRBV13; clone size: NA; CDR3 DNA: TGTGCCAGCAGCGAGCCGGGACTTCCCGCCTACGAGCAGTACTTC; CDR3 protein: CASSEPGLPAYEQYF
J gene: TRBJ2-7; D gene: NA; V gene: TRBV28; clone size: NA; CDR3 DNA: TGTGCCAGCACTTCCTATCCGGCCGCCAACTCCTACGAGCAGTACTTC; CDR3 protein: CASTSYPAANSYEQYF
J gene: TRBJ1-2; D gene: NA; V gene: TRBV28; clone size: NA; CDR3 DNA: TGTGCCAGCAGCCACGGAAGAAGGAGCGTCTATGGCTACACCTTC; CDR3 protein: CASSHGRRSVYGYTF
J gene: TRBJ1-4; D gene: NA; V gene: TRBV27; clone size: NA; CDR3 DNA: TGTGCCAGCAGTTTACCCGCGGGACATAGTAATGAAAAACTGTTTTTT; CDR3 protein: CASSLPAGHSNEKLFF
J gene: TRBJ1-2; D gene: NA; V gene: TRBV7-2; clone size: NA; CDR3 DNA: TGTGCCAGCAGCTTGACAGATAACTATGGCTACACCTTC; CDR3 protein: CASSLTDNYGYTF
J gene: TRBJ1-5; D gene: NA; V gene: TRBV15; clone size: few; CDR3 DNA: TGTGCCACCAGCAGGACATCCCGGAGCAATCAGCCCCAGCATTTT; CDR3 protein: CATSRTSRSNQPQHF
J gene: TRBJ2-2; D gene: NA; V gene: TRBV7-9; clone size: NA; CDR3 DNA: TGTGCCAGCAGCTTAGTATCGACCACCGGGGAGCTGTTTTTT; CDR3 protein: CASSLVSTTGELFF
J gene: TRBJ1-6; D gene: NA; V gene: TRBV19; clone size: NA; CDR3 DNA: TGTGCCAGTAGTATCGGACACGGGCCCGATTCACCCCTCCACTTT; CDR3 protein: CASSIGHGPDSPLHF
J gene: TRBJ2-2; D gene: NA; V gene: TRBV6-1; clone size: NA; CDR3 DNA: TGTGCCAGCAAGAGGCAAGGGGTCGCCGGGGAGCTGTTTTTT; CDR3 protein: CASKRQGVAGELFF
J gene: TRBJ2-7; D gene: TRBD1; V gene: TRBV19; clone size: NA; CDR3 DNA: TGTGCCAGTAGTGCCGGCACCTGGACAGGGGGAACCTACGAGCAGTACTTC; CDR3 protein: CASSAGTWTGGTYEQYF
J gene: TRBJ2-7; D gene: TRBD2; V gene: TRBV19; clone size: NA; CDR3 DNA: TGTGCCAGTAGTTTTAAAGTGAGCGGGAAGGCTGCCTACGAGCAGTACTTC; CDR3 protein: CASSFKVSGKAAYEQYF
J gene: TRBJ1-4; D gene: TRBD1; V gene: TRBV30; clone size: NA; CDR3 DNA: TGTGCCTGGAGTCAAAGGACAGGGGGGGGTGAAAAACTGTTTTTT; CDR3 protein: CAWSQRTGGGEKLFF
J gene: TRBJ2-7; D gene: NA; V gene: TRBV28; clone size: NA; CDR3 DNA: TGTGCCAGCGCTAGGGGGGGAGTGGGCGAGCAGTACTTC; CDR3 protein: CASARGGVGEQYF
J gene: TRBJ2-3; D gene: TRBD1; V gene: TRBV6-4; clone size: NA; CDR3 DNA: TGTGCCAGCAGTGACGTAGGACAGGGGTTAGCAACAGATACGCAGTATTTT; CDR3 protein: CASSDVGQGLATDTQYF
J gene: TRBJ2-1; D gene: TRBD2; V gene: TRBV10-3; clone size: NA; CDR3 DNA: TGTGCCATCAGCACTAGCGGGACGGCCGCGGCCTACAATGAGCAGTTCTTC; CDR3 protein: CAISTSGTAAAYNEQFF
J gene: TRBJ2-3; D gene: NA; V gene: TRBV4-2; clone size: once; CDR3 DNA: TGTGCCAGCAGCCAGGGGGTAACGAGCACAGATACGCAGTATTTT; CDR3 protein: CASSQGVTSTDTQYF
J gene: TRBJ1-3; D gene: TRBD1; V gene: TRBV14; clone size: NA; CDR3 DNA: TGTGCCAGCAGCAGGACAGGGCCTGGAAACACCATATATTTT; CDR3 protein: CASSRTGPGNTIYF
J gene: TRBJ2-7; D gene: NA; V gene: TRBV27; clone size: once; CDR3 DNA: TGTGCCAGCAGCCGAGGAGCCTACGAGCAGTACTTC; CDR3 protein: CASSRGAYEQYF
J gene: TRBJ1-1; D gene: TRBD1; V gene: TRBV6-5; clone size: NA; CDR3 DNA: TGTGCCAGCAGTTCCCGTTCAGGGGGGGCTGAAGCTTTCTTT; CDR3 protein: CASSSRSGGAEAFF
J gene: TRBJ2-7; D gene: NA; V gene: TRBV2; clone size: NA; CDR3 DNA: TGTGCCTCGGCAGGATACTACGAGCAGTACTTC; CDR3 protein: CASAGYYEQYF
J gene: TRBJ1-5; D gene: NA; V gene: TRBV5-6; clone size: NA; CDR3 DNA: TGTGCCAGCAGCTTCGGCAATCAGCCCCAGCATTTT; CDR3 protein: CASSFGNQPQHF
J gene: TRBJ2-1; D gene: NA; V gene: TRBV12-5; clone size: NA; CDR3 DNA: TGTGCTAGTGGTTTGGTATTCAATGAGCAGTTCTTC; CDR3 protein: CASGLVFNEQFF
J gene: TRBJ1-1; D gene: TRBD1; V gene: TRBV7-9; clone size: NA; CDR3 DNA: TGTGCCAGCAGCCGACGTTCCGGGACAGGGGGCTTTGGCACTGAAGCTTTCTTT; CDR3 protein: CASSRRSGTGGFGTEAFF
J gene: TRBJ2-7; D gene: NA; V gene: TRBV29-1; clone size: NA; CDR3 DNA: TGCAGCTCGCGGGACTTCGGGTCCAACGAGCAGTACTTC; CDR3 protein: CSSRDFGSNEQYF
J gene: TRBJ2-3; D gene: NA; V gene: TRBV7-2; clone size: NA; CDR3 DNA: TGTGCCAGCAGCTTACAACTAGCCGGTACAGATACGCAGTATTTT; CDR3 protein: CASSLQLAGTDTQYF
J gene: TRBJ2-2; D gene: TRBD1; V gene: TRBV19; clone size: NA; CDR3 DNA: TGTGCCAGTAGTATGTGGACAGGGAGGAACACCGGGGAGCTGTTTTTT; CDR3 protein: CASSMWTGRNTGELFF
J gene: TRBJ2-3; D gene: NA; V gene: TRBV7-9; clone size: NA; CDR3 DNA: TGTGCCAGCAGCCCCGGGAGTTGGGGGGATACGCAGTATTTT; CDR3 protein: CASSPGSWGDTQYF
J gene: TRBJ2-3; D gene: NA; V gene: TRBV5-1; clone size: NA; CDR3 DNA: TGCGCCAGCAGCCCAGACACTAGCACAGATACGCAGTATTTT; CDR3 protein: CASSPDTSTDTQYF
J gene: TRBJ1-5; D gene: NA; V gene: TRBV7-2; clone size: NA; CDR3 DNA: TGTGCCAGCAGCTTATTGGGGACGGGATCAGGCCAGCCCCAGCATTTT; CDR3 protein: CASSLLGTGSGQPQHF
J gene: TRBJ1-5; D gene: NA; V gene: TRBV7-6; clone size: NA; CDR3 DNA: TGTGCCAGCAGCTTTCAGGGAGACCAGCCCCAGCATTTT; CDR3 protein: CASSFQGDQPQHF
J gene: TRBJ2-2; D gene: TRBD2; V gene: TRBV13; clone size: NA; CDR3 DNA: TGTGCCAGCAGCTTAGTAGGCGGGAGCAACACCGGGGAGCTGTTTTTT; CDR3 protein: CASSLVGGSNTGELFF
J gene: TRBJ1-5; D gene: NA; V gene: TRBV28; clone size: few; CDR3 DNA: TGTGCCAGCAGTTTAGTTTTGCAGCCCCAGCATTTT; CDR3 protein: CASSLVLQPQHF